This entry lists 23 T cell receptor beta chains sequenced from one sample in a study of vaccination effects on CD4 cells after COVID-19. ViraFEST expansion of antigen-specific CD4+ T cells with viral peptide pools preceded sequencing. The culture ran for roughly 10 days before CD4+ T cells were isolated. The person acquired a PCR-confirmed SARS-CoV-2 infection between March and December 2020. The assay was immunoSEQ multiplex PCR, and TCRdb's table has in-frame clones only and misses some. The sample holds roughly 70,000 clones; over 60% are singletons and the top ten take about 5%. No antigen has been identified for these receptors. The sample here was CD4+ T cells from PBMCs cultured with HIV peptides, taken before COVID-19 vaccination. Subset of the sample: HIV-1 Nef peptide pool negative control/reference culture. These receptors all come from a human donor who had a prior SARS-CoV-2 infection.

V gene TRBV24-1 combines with J gene TRBJ2-2; 11 bases match TRBD2. V trimming: 4 bases; J trimming: 4 bases; junction bases outside the gene matches: 19. The CDR3 has 21 residues. From germline, CDR1 is KGHDR and CDR2 SFDVKD. The CDR3 coding sequence is TGTGCCACCAGTGAAAAACCGGGACGCACTAGCGGGAGAGGTAGCACCGGGGAGCTGTTTTTT. Its translation is CATSEKPGRTSGRGSTGELFF.

A few counts support this clone. The chain employs TRBV30 and TRBJ1-2; possibly TRBD1 for D (6 bases). The CDR3 totals 11 residues. From germline, CDR1 is GTSNPN and CDR2 SVGIG (reference sequence). V was pared by 2 bases and J by 6 bases, with 7 bases between. Here the CDR3 reads CAWSSGDGYTF. The CDR3 DNA is TGTGCCTGGAGTTCAGGGGATGGCTACACCTTC.

V is TRBV5-1 and J is TRBJ2-7; D could derive from TRBD1 or TRBD2 (5 bases each). CDR1 and CDR2 (germline): SGHRS, YFSETQ. CDR3 length: 15 residues. Trimming took 2 bases from V and 2 from J, leaving 14 bases between them. CDR3 loop: CASSFESQGPYEQYF. CDR3 DNA sequence: TGCGCCAGCAGCTTCGAGTCTCAGGGACCCTACGAGCAGTACTTC.

This chain joins TRBV30 and TRBJ1-1, with D uncertain. V was clipped by 3 bases and J by 6 bases, with 14 bases between them. The CDR3 is made up of 13 amino acids. The V gene's germline CDR1 is GTSNPN and CDR2 SVGIG (reference sequence). The CDR3 sequence is CAWRATAAPEAFF. Written as DNA, the CDR3 is TGTGCCTGGAGGGCTACAGCCGCCCCTGAAGCTTTCTTT.

The chain carries TRBV7-3 and TRBJ2-1; D not certain. V was cut by 1 base and J by 4 bases, with 11 bases left in between. CDR1 is SGHTA, CDR2 FQGTGA, per germline. The CDR3 spans 15 residues. CDR3 nucleotides: TGTGCCAGCAGCTTAAATTGGGCAGCTTACAATGAGCAGTTCTTC. The encoded protein is CASSLNWAAYNEQFF.

In this sample, this clone turned up once. V and J are TRBV20-1 and TRBJ2-1, with 8 bases that match TRBD1. The germline V gene encodes CDR1 DFQATT and CDR2 SNEGSKA (reference sequence). The CDR3 loop spans 15 amino acids. V trimming: 3 bases; J trimming: 5 bases; junction bases outside the gene matches: 9. The CDR3 here is CSASRGRGQNNEQFF. CDR3 nucleotide sequence: TGCAGTGCTAGTAGGGGCAGGGGGCAGAACAATGAGCAGTTCTTC.

This clone was counted a single time. The chain couples TRBV6-5 to TRBJ1-5; D gene ambiguous. Trimming shortened V by 5 bases and J by 7 bases, and 18 bases separated the two germline ends. This CDR3 has 15 residues. The germline V gene encodes CDR1 MNHEY and CDR2 SVGAGI. Here the CDR3 reads CASSPSTAAGQPQHF. CDR3 nucleotide sequence: TGTGCCAGCAGTCCATCTACAGCCGCTGGCCAGCCCCAGCATTTT.

This chain joins TRBV20-1 and TRBJ2-1; D remains unclear. Germline V gene lookup returns CDR1 DFQATT and CDR2 SNEGSKA (reference sequence). Deletions cut 5 bases from V and 7 bases from J, with 6 bases between. The CDR3 totals 10 residues. This CDR3 is CSASRNEQFF. Here the CDR3 DNA reads TGCAGTGCTTCCCGAAATGAGCAGTTCTTC.

This clone was counted a few times. The chain joins TRBV7-2 to TRBJ1-1; 7 nucleotides align to TRBD1. V was clipped by 2 bases and J by 0 bases; unmatched bases: 3. The CDR3 totals 15 residues. Germline lookup yields CDR1 SGHTA and CDR2 FQGNSA. CDR3 nucleotide sequence: TGTGCCAGCAGCTTAATGGGACAGATGAACACTGAAGCTTTCTTT. As protein: CASSLMGQMNTEAFF.

This clone was detected only once. CDR3 protein: CASSASETYEQYF. The CDR3 DNA reads TGTGCCAGCAGTGCTAGCGAAACCTACGAGCAGTACTTC. V usage is TRBV2 and J usage is TRBJ2-7; weak D call: TRBD2 (6 bases). The CDR3 is 13 amino acids. V was trimmed by 4 bases and J by 2 bases, leaving 9 bases between them. Germline CDR1 SNHLY, CDR2 FYNNEI.

The chain is built from TRBV30 and TRBJ1-1; D gene unclear. In germline, CDR1 is GTSNPN, CDR2 SVGIG (reference sequence). The V end lost 0 bases, the J end lost 2 bases, and 10 bases lay between the germline ends. The CDR3 consists of 14 residues. The CDR3, as DNA: TGTGCCTGGAGTGTCTACCGAACAAACACTGAAGCTTTCTTT. It is translated as CAWSVYRTNTEAFF.

This clone has a handful of counts. Here the CDR3 DNA reads TGTGCCAGCAGCTTAGGCCCCCAAACCGGGACAGGGACCGACTACGAGCAGTACTTC. Protein sequence: CASSLGPQTGTGTDYEQYF. The rearrangement uses TRBV7-9 and TRBJ2-7; 9 bases agree with TRBD1. CDR3 length: 19 amino acids. Trimming took 1 base from V and 3 from J; bases not matched to a gene: 16. Germline loops: CDR1 SEHNR, CDR2 FQNEAQ (reference sequence).

The chain recombines TRBV5-1 with TRBJ2-3; D is tentatively TRBD1 or TRBD2 (6 bases each). Germline-derived CDR1 and CDR2 are SGHRS and YFSETQ. The V end was cut by 0 bases, the J end by 7 bases, with 18 bases between. The CDR3 consists of 16 residues. CDR3 bases: TGCGCCAGCAGCTTGGCGGGGGCCCACCTTGCGAATACGCAGTATTTT. It encodes CASSLAGAHLANTQYF. Filled out from reference TRBV5-1 and TRBJ2-3, the complete variable domain reads KAGVTQTPRYLIKTRGQQVTLSCSPISGHRSVSWYQQTPGQGLQFLFEYFSETQRNKGNFPGRFSGRQFSNSRSEMNVSTLELGDSALYLCASSLAGAHLANTQYFGPGTRLTVL.

V is TRBV7-8 and J is TRBJ1-6; 8 positions agree with TRBD1. The junction had 7 bases not matched to a gene; V was cut back by 1 base and J by 8 bases. The CDR3 covers 16 residues. Per the germline V gene, CDR1 is SGHVS and CDR2 is FQNEAQ. The CDR3 sequence is CASSLETGTGDSPLHF. The CDR3 DNA reads TGTGCCAGCAGCTTAGAAACCGGGACAGGAGATTCACCCCTCCACTTT. Supplemented by reference TRBV7-8 and TRBJ1-6, the full variable domain reads GAGVSQSPRYKVAKRGQDVALRCDPISGHVSLFWYQQALGQGPEFLTYFQNEAQLDKSGLPSDRFFAERPEGSVSTLKIQRTQQEDSAVYLCASSLETGTGDSPLHFGNGTRLTVT.

The chain uses TRBV5-1 and TRBJ2-5; 11 bases fit TRBD2. V trimming: 4 bases; J trimming: 5 bases; junction bases outside the gene matches: 4. Germline CDR1 and CDR2: SGHRS and YFSETQ. CDR3 length: 14 residues. CDR3 coding DNA: TGCGCCAGCAGCACCACTAGCGGGGGTGAGACCCAGTACTTC. It specifies CASSTTSGGETQYF.

The chain uses TRBV19 and TRBJ1-1; 7 bases fit TRBD1. This CDR3 has 12 amino acids. The germline CDR1 and CDR2 sequences are LNHDA and SQIVND (reference sequence). Trimming at V came to 5 bases and at J to 11 bases, leaving 8 bases not matched to a gene. Written as DNA, the CDR3 is TGTGCCAGTAGTTTGGGACAGCGAAGGGCTTTCTTT. Translating gives CASSLGQRRAFF.

This rearrangement joins TRBV9 to TRBJ2-1; D possibly corresponds to TRBD2 (6 bases). Germline CDR1 is SGDLS and CDR2 is YYNGEE. This CDR3 region has 14 residues. Trimming pared 0 bases from V and 8 bases from J, leaving 12 bases between. CDR3 amino acids: CASSVAGWGDEQFF. DNA of the CDR3: TGTGCCAGCAGCGTAGCAGGGTGGGGGGATGAGCAGTTCTTC.

This chain links TRBV7-2 with TRBJ2-1; 8 nucleotides align to TRBD2. The V segment lost 2 bases and the J segment 7 bases; nucleotides outside the gene matches: 7. Per germline, CDR1 SGHTA and CDR2 FQGNSA. CDR3 length: 15 amino acids. In nucleotides, the CDR3 is TGTGCCAGCAGCTTAACTCCGGGACTAGGGAATGAGCAGTTCTTC. The encoded protein is CASSLTPGLGNEQFF.

The table lists this clone with a few counts. The V gene is TRBV7-3, the J gene TRBJ2-5, with D unclear. V was cut by 4 bases and J by 4 bases, with 10 bases left in between. The CDR3 has 13 amino acids. CDR1 and CDR2 (germline): SGHTA, FQGTGA. CDR3 coding DNA: TGTGCCAGCAGCTCCCTCCCTCGAGAGACCCAGTACTTC. It specifies CASSSLPRETQYF.

The CDR3 sequence: CASSELGKDYGYTF. CDR3 sequence (DNA): TGTGCCAGCAGTGAGCTGGGGAAAGACTATGGCTACACCTTC. This chain links TRBV25-1 with TRBJ1-2; D is undetermined. The germline CDR1 and CDR2 sequences are MGHDK and SYGVNS. V was shortened by 3 bases and J by 3 bases, with 11 bases between the two germline ends. CDR3 size: 14 residues.

The chain employs TRBV4-3 and TRBJ2-1; the match to TRBD2 covers 13 bases. CDR1 LGHNA and CDR2 YSLEER come from the germline V gene. With V trimmed by 3 bases and J by 6 bases, 5 bases remained unmatched. The CDR3 consists of 16 residues. The CDR3 DNA follows: TGCGCCAGCAGCCAGTGGACTAGCGGGAGAGGCAATGAGCAGTTCTTC. Translation gives CASSQWTSGRGNEQFF.

The chain recombines TRBV6-6 with TRBJ1-3; the D gene is possibly TRBD1 (5 bases). The germline V gene has CDR1 MNHNY and CDR2 SVGAGI (reference sequence). CDR3 size: 15 residues. V was shortened by 6 bases and J by 7 bases, with 19 bases between the two germline ends. The CDR3 spells CASRDKGPQTNTIYF. The CDR3 nucleotides are TGTGCCAGCAGGGATAAGGGGCCTCAGACTAACACCATATATTTT.

CDR3 nucleotide sequence: TGTGCCAGCAGCCGACAGGGGGCTAGGACTGAAGCTTTCTTT. This sequence encodes CASSRQGARTEAFF. The chain carries TRBV27 and TRBJ1-1; 10 bases are a match to TRBD1. The germline V gene encodes CDR1 MNHEY and CDR2 SMNVEV (reference sequence). The CDR3 length is 14 residues. The J segment lost 5 bases and the V segment lost 6 bases, leaving 6 bases of the junction unmatched.